Following are 23 T cell receptor beta chains from one sample sequenced in a study of identical twins. MiXCR, run by TCRdb on the 5' RACE reads, gives a single entry per CDR3 protein. The sample lists 500,000 or so distinct CDR3 sequences; about 13% were seen once. These data were likewise used in another study, on yellow fever vaccine responses in identical twins.

Sequencing used CD4+ T cells sorted from blood. These receptors were collected from a woman between 18 and 29 years old in good health.

The rearrangement uses TRBV20-1 and TRBJ2-5; D not resolved. Germline V gene lookup returns CDR1 DFQATT and CDR2 SNEGSKA (reference sequence). This CDR3 comprises 11 residues. Trimming cost V 6 bases and J 5 bases, with 10 bases left between them. The CDR3: CSAQRRETQYF. In nucleotides, the CDR3 is TGCAGTGCCCAACGCCGGGAGACCCAGTACTTC.

The rearrangement joins TRBV7-9 to TRBJ2-7; 9 positions match TRBD1. The CDR3 has 13 residues. CDR1 and CDR2 from the germline V gene are SEHNR and FQNEAQ (reference sequence). With 4 bases clipped from V and 5 bases from J, the junction kept 3 bases outside the gene matches. The CDR3 loop is CASSWGTGNEQYF. The DNA for the CDR3 is TGTGCCAGCAGCTGGGGGACAGGGAACGAGCAGTACTTC.

This clonotype showed up just a few times. The chain joins TRBV12-5 to TRBJ2-3; 13 nucleotides line up with TRBD2. V trimming: 1 base; J trimming: 3 bases; junction bases outside the gene matches: 4. This CDR3 comprises 17 residues. CDR1 is LGHNT, CDR2 FRNRAP, per germline. CDR3 sequence: CASGLGTSGGDTDTQYF. The CDR3 bases are TGTGCTAGTGGTTTGGGGACTAGCGGGGGTGATACAGATACGCAGTATTTT.

The rearrangement uses TRBV2 and TRBJ2-2; a possible D gene is TRBD1 (5 bases). Germline lookup yields CDR1 SNHLY and CDR2 FYNNEI. V was shortened by 4 bases and J by 1 base, with 7 bases between the two germline ends. This CDR3 contains 14 residues. The CDR3 DNA sequence: TGTGCCAGCAGTGGAGGACAGAACACCGGGGAGCTGTTTTTT. This gives the protein CASSGGQNTGELFF.

In its sample, this clonotype was seen a few times. The chain has TRBV7-9 and TRBJ1-5; D is perhaps TRBD1 (5 bases). Trimming left V 0 bases short and J 6 bases short, with 9 bases between. The CDR3 runs 14 residues. The germline V gene encodes CDR1 SEHNR and CDR2 FQNEAQ (reference sequence). DNA for the CDR3: TGTGCCAGCAGCTTAGCGGAGAGGGGTCAGCCCCAGCATTTT. Its protein product is CASSLAERGQPQHF. The variable domain in full, completed from reference TRBV7-9 and TRBJ1-5, reads DTGVSQNPRHKITKRGQNVTFRCDPISEHNRLYWYRQTLGQGPEFLTYFQNEAQLEKSRLLSDRFSAERPKGSFSTLEIQRTEQGDSAMYLCASSLAERGQPQHFGDGTRLSIL.

This sequence joins TRBV6-1 and TRBJ2-3, with D perhaps given as TRBD1 or TRBD2 (6 bases each). The CDR3 extends over 16 amino acids. Trimming removed 7 bases at V and 2 bases at J, with 19 bases between. Per the germline V gene, CDR1 is MNHNS and CDR2 is SASEGT. CDR3 in amino acids: CASKLLGGGNTDTQYF. The CDR3 DNA is TGTGCCAGCAAACTCCTAGGAGGGGGTAACACAGATACGCAGTATTTT.

For the CDR3, the DNA is TGCAGTGCTAGGAGGGTTATTAATTCACCCCTCCACTTT. Translation gives CSARRVINSPLHF. V usage is TRBV20-1 and J usage is TRBJ1-6; D not resolved. The CDR3 runs 13 residues. V gave up 3 bases and J gave up 6 bases, with 9 bases separating them. Germline CDR1 DFQATT, CDR2 SNEGSKA (reference sequence).

The sample holds a few counts of this clonotype. The V call is TRBV27, the J call TRBJ1-5, with 8 bases that match TRBD1. The V gene's germline CDR1 is MNHEY and CDR2 SMNVEV (reference sequence). The V and J ends lost 6 bases and 6 bases, in that order; junction bases with no gene match: 7. This CDR3 comprises 14 residues. The CDR3 loop reads CASRPTGGGQPQHF. CDR3 DNA: TGTGCCAGCAGACCAACAGGGGGTGGTCAGCCCCAGCATTTT.

This clonotype has just a few counts. V and J are TRBV10-3 and TRBJ2-7, with D possibly being TRBD1 (6 bases). The CDR3 totals 12 residues. V was pared by 5 bases and J by 5 bases, with 10 bases between. Germline lookup yields CDR1 ENHRY and CDR2 SYGVKD. This chain's CDR3 is CAISRQDNEQYF. CDR3 coding DNA: TGTGCCATCAGTAGACAGGATAACGAGCAGTACTTC.

This chain links TRBV7-2 with TRBJ2-2; a possible D gene is TRBD2 (5 bases). CDR1 and CDR2 (germline): SGHTA, FQGNSA. There are 12 residues in the CDR3. The V end lost 6 bases, the J end lost 6 bases, and 8 bases lay between the germline ends. CDR3: CASRLAPGELFF. DNA of the CDR3: TGTGCCAGCAGGCTAGCCCCCGGGGAGCTGTTTTTT.

The chain couples TRBV10-3 to TRBJ2-2; 8 bases match TRBD1. The CDR3 extends over 14 amino acids. Looked up from germline, CDR1 is ENHRY and CDR2 is SYGVKD. The ends lost 6 bases at V and 5 bases at J; junction bases unmatched: 5. CDR3 bases: TGTGCCATCAGGGAGACAGGGGCGACCGGGGAGCTGTTTTTT. Its protein is CAIRETGATGELFF.

The chain links TRBV24-1 to TRBJ1-5, with no clear D. Trimming pared 9 bases from V and 9 bases from J, leaving 14 bases between. The CDR3 is made up of 12 amino acids. Germline CDR1 reads KGHDR; CDR2 reads SFDVKD. The DNA of the CDR3 is TGTGCCACCGCGGGGTCGGTAGGGCCCCAGCATTTT. As protein: CATAGSVGPQHF.

In its sample, this clonotype was seen many times. The V and J genes are TRBV6-1 and TRBJ2-7; 7 nucleotides align to TRBD1. The CDR3 totals 13 residues. Looked up from germline, CDR1 is MNHNS and CDR2 is SASEGT. V trimming: 6 bases; J trimming: 6 bases; junction bases outside the gene matches: 8. CDR3 in DNA: TGTGCCAGCAGCCGGGAAAGACAGGGCGAGCAGTACTTC. This translates into CASSRERQGEQYF.

This clonotype showed up just a few times. This sequence joins TRBV4-1 and TRBJ2-1; the match to TRBD2 covers 8 bases. The CDR3 extends over 16 amino acids. Germline CDR1 is MGHRA and CDR2 is YSYEKL. J was trimmed by 5 bases and V by 0 bases; bases with no gene match: 6. CDR3 amino acids: CASSQDPGLDNNEQFF. In nucleotides, the CDR3 is TGCGCCAGCAGCCAAGATCCGGGACTAGACAACAATGAGCAGTTCTTC.

This clonotype was seen a handful of times. The V call is TRBV3-1, the J call TRBJ2-3; a weak D match, TRBD1 (6 bases). Trimming stripped 1 base from V and 1 base from J, with 12 bases between. This CDR3 spans 16 amino acids. CDR1 LGHDT and CDR2 YNNKEL come from the germline V gene (reference sequence). CDR3 nucleotide sequence: TGTGCCAGCAGCCAAGTTGTAGCAGGGGGCACAGATACGCAGTATTTT. It translates to CASSQVVAGGTDTQYF.

This clonotype has only a few counts. The DNA for the CDR3 is TGCGCCAGCAGCTTAGACAGCTTCGGGGCCTACGAGCAGTACTTC. It is translated as CASSLDSFGAYEQYF. The rearrangement links TRBV5-1 to TRBJ2-7, with D perhaps given as TRBD1 or TRBD2 (5 bases each). V was clipped by 2 bases and J by 2 bases, with 14 bases between them. The CDR3 spans 15 residues. Germline CDR1 SGHRS, CDR2 YFSETQ. Full variable domain (outside the CDR3, taken from reference TRBV5-1 and TRBJ2-7): KAGVTQTPRYLIKTRGQQVTLSCSPISGHRSVSWYQQTPGQGLQFLFEYFSETQRNKGNFPGRFSGRQFSNSRSEMNVSTLELGDSALYLCASSLDSFGAYEQYFGPGTRLTVT.

This clonotype was seen only a few times. The chain carries TRBV28 and TRBJ2-1, with TRBD2 matching 8 bases. The germline CDR1 and CDR2 sequences are MDHEN and SYDVKM. V dropped 7 bases and J dropped 2; count of bases not matched to a gene: 7. This CDR3 region has 15 residues. CDR3 sequence: CASTWRGDPYNEQFF. The CDR3 DNA reads TGTGCCAGCACATGGCGGGGGGACCCCTACAATGAGCAGTTCTTC.

This chain joins TRBV20-1 and TRBJ2-4; D could derive from TRBD1 or TRBD2 (5 bases each). The germline V gene has CDR1 DFQATT and CDR2 SNEGSKA (reference sequence). The CDR3 length is 16 residues. V lost 6 bases, J lost 0 bases, and 18 bases lay in between. The CDR3 here is CSAEGRTGVAKNIQYF. In nucleotides, the CDR3 is TGCAGTGCAGAGGGACGTACAGGAGTAGCCAAAAACATTCAGTACTTC.

In its sample, this clonotype was seen many times. The rearrangement uses TRBV5-1 and TRBJ1-1; TRBD1 agrees at 8 bases. V gave up 4 bases and J gave up 2 bases; unmatched junction bases: 4. The CDR3 extends over 14 amino acids. Per germline, CDR1 SGHRS and CDR2 YFSETQ. CDR3 region: CASSAGTGNTEAFF. In DNA form, the CDR3 reads TGCGCCAGCAGCGCCGGGACAGGAAACACTGAAGCTTTCTTT.

In this sample, this clonotype turned up a few times. The chain couples TRBV27 to TRBJ2-7; a possible D gene is TRBD2 (5 bases). This CDR3 region has 13 residues. Trimming shortened V by 2 bases and J by 3 bases, and 8 bases separated the two germline ends. The germline gives CDR1 MNHEY, CDR2 SMNVEV (reference sequence). CDR3 loop: CASSLREGYEQYF. The CDR3 region has the DNA TGTGCCAGCAGTTTACGGGAAGGCTACGAGCAGTACTTC.

This sequence joins TRBV11-2 and TRBJ2-5, with 9 positions matching TRBD2. The CDR3 spans 17 residues. V trimming: 6 bases; J trimming: 2 bases; junction bases outside the gene matches: 13. In germline, CDR1 is SGHAT, CDR2 FQNNGV. This CDR3 reads CASRRAGGPRGQETQYF. CDR3 in DNA: TGTGCCAGCAGGAGGGCGGGAGGGCCGAGGGGTCAAGAGACCCAGTACTTC. Full variable domain (rest looked up from reference TRBV11-2 and TRBJ2-5): EAGVAQSPRYKIIEKRQSVAFWCNPISGHATLYWYQQILGQGPKLLIQFQNNGVVDDSQLPKDRFSAERLKGVDSTLKIQPAKLEDSAVYLCASRRAGGPRGQETQYFGPGTRLLVL.

This clonotype has just a few counts. The rearrangement uses TRBV5-1 and TRBJ2-1; D might be TRBD1 (5 bases). The germline V gene encodes CDR1 SGHRS and CDR2 YFSETQ. The V end was cut by 8 bases, the J end by 9 bases, with 18 bases between. The CDR3 loop spans 13 amino acids. CDR3 DNA sequence: TGCGCCAGTTCACCTCAGGGCGGTGGTGAGCAGTTCTTC. It yields the protein CASSPQGGGEQFF.

The chain links TRBV28 to TRBJ2-7; tentative D call: TRBD2 (6 bases). This CDR3 region has 12 residues. V lost 11 bases to trimming and J lost 4 bases, with 15 bases between them. CDR1 is MDHEN and CDR2 is SYDVKM in the germline V gene. CDR3 in amino acids: CASKTGDYEQYF. DNA for the CDR3: TGTGCCTCCAAAACGGGGGATTACGAGCAGTACTTC.